Listed below are T cell receptor beta chains from one sample, sequenced in a study of tumor and adjacent non-tumor tissue in lung cancer. One entry per CDR3 protein, called by TCRdb with MiXCR from the multiplex PCR reads. Altogether 65,000 to 90,000 distinct CDR3 sequences are present, 80% to 85% being singletons, with the ten largest covering 10% to 15%. Source material: lung tumor tissue. These receptors originate from a woman aged 50 to 65 with non-small cell lung cancer. Each CDR3 is given with its conserved first and last residue. The D gene is left open where the match is weak. Clone size is stated in some rows and not others, as once, few, many or a class when expanded.

d_call: -
v_call: TRBV6-1
j_call: TRBJ2-2
clone_size: many
cdr3_nt: TGTGCCAGCAGTCTTTCTGGGGCATCCGGGGAGCTGTTTTTT
cdr3_aa: CASSLSGASGELFF

d_call: TRBD2
v_call: TRBV20-1
j_call: TRBJ2-7
clone_size: -
cdr3_nt: TGCAGTGCTAGTCCCAGCGGGAGAGCCAACGAGCTGTACTTC
cdr3_aa: CSASPSGRANELYF

d_call: TRBD1
v_call: TRBV20-1
j_call: TRBJ2-7
clone_size: -
cdr3_nt: TGCAGTGCTGCAATGACAGGGAGCTACGAACAGTACTTC
cdr3_aa: CSAAMTGSYEQYF

d_call: -
v_call: TRBV12-3/TRBV12-4
j_call: TRBJ1-2
clone_size: -
cdr3_nt: TGTGCCAGCAGTACAGGTTATAGCTACACCTTC
cdr3_aa: CASSTGYSYTF

d_call: -
v_call: TRBV29-1
j_call: TRBJ2-1
clone_size: -
cdr3_nt: TGCGGCATTGGGGTCGGGACTGGGCAGTTCTTC
cdr3_aa: CGIGVGTGQFF

d_call: TRBD1
v_call: TRBV6-1
j_call: TRBJ1-6
clone_size: -
cdr3_nt: TGTGCCGGCAGTGAAGAGGGGGCGAATAATTCACCCCTCTACTTT
cdr3_aa: CAGSEEGANNSPLYF

d_call: TRBD1
v_call: TRBV6-5
j_call: TRBJ2-7
clone_size: -
cdr3_nt: TGTGGCAGCAGATGGGACAGTCGGACTTACGGGCAGTACTTC
cdr3_aa: CGSRWDSRTYGQYF

d_call: -
v_call: TRBV11-2
j_call: TRBJ1-2
clone_size: -
cdr3_nt: TGTGCCAGCGGCCTAGATATGGGGGATGGCTACACTTTC
cdr3_aa: CASGLDMGDGYTF

d_call: TRBD1
v_call: TRBV20-1
j_call: TRBJ2-3
clone_size: -
cdr3_nt: TGCAGTGCTAGTGATTGGCGAGAGGGGGCCCCAGATACGGAGTATTTT
cdr3_aa: CSASDWREGAPDTEYF

d_call: -
v_call: TRBV29-1
j_call: TRBJ1-2
clone_size: -
cdr3_nt: TGCAGAGTTGAGGTAGAAGGGATGGGCTATGGCTACACCTTC
cdr3_aa: CRVEVEGMGYGYTF

d_call: -
v_call: TRBV20-1
j_call: TRBJ2-4
clone_size: -
cdr3_nt: TGCAGTGCTAGGCCCGAACCGGGAGTGGAGATTGAGTACTTC
cdr3_aa: CSARPEPGVEIEYF

d_call: -
v_call: TRBV20-1
j_call: TRBJ2-3
clone_size: -
cdr3_nt: TGCATTGCTAGGAGGGCTATTAGCACAGATACACAGTATTTT
cdr3_aa: CIARRAISTDTQYF